These 18 T cell receptor beta chains were sequenced from one sample in a study of blood T cell repertoires in COVID-19. Data came from immunoSEQ multiplex PCR; TCRdb stores just in-frame clones and leaves some out. The sample carries approximately 250,000 clones, 86% recorded once. The source material was peripheral blood. The receptors here all came from a woman aged 60-70 years who had recovered from COVID-19.

The V gene is TRBV28, the J gene TRBJ2-7; TRBD1 aligns across 11 bases. The CDR3 has 14 residues. Trimming at V came to 5 bases and at J to 5 bases, leaving 5 bases not matched to a gene. From germline, CDR1 is MDHEN and CDR2 SYDVKM. CDR3 residues: CASSLGQGADEQYF. The CDR3 region has the DNA TGTGCCAGCAGTCTCGGACAGGGGGCAGACGAGCAGTACTTC. The complete variable domain, with remaining parts taken from reference TRBV28 and TRBJ2-7, reads DVKVTQSSRYLVKRTGEKVFLECVQDMDHENMFWYRQDPGLGLRLIYFSYDVKMKEKGDIPEGYSVSREKKERFSLILESASTNQTSMYLCASSLGQGADEQYFGPGTRLTVT.

V usage is TRBV5-4 and J usage is TRBJ1-5; D call uncertain. Germline CDR1 and CDR2: SGHNT and YYREEE (reference sequence). The CDR3 loop spans 12 amino acids. V was shortened by 0 bases and J by 9 bases, with 7 bases between the two germline ends. In DNA, the CDR3 is TGTGCCAGCAGCTTGGACAGCGGGCCCCAGCATTTT. Amino acid sequence: CASSLDSGPQHF.

This chain links TRBV5-6 with TRBJ2-5; D gene unclear. Per germline, CDR1 SGHDT and CDR2 YYEEEE. Trimming cost V 6 bases and J 2 bases, with 11 bases left between them. The CDR3 runs to 13 residues. The CDR3 coding sequence is TGTGCCAGCATGACGGGTCCTCAAGAGACCCAGTACTTC. This gives the protein CASMTGPQETQYF.

This sequence joins TRBV7-6 and TRBJ2-3; maybe TRBD1 (5 bases). This CDR3 is built from 16 residues. Trimming cost V 5 bases and J 2 bases, with 17 bases left between them. CDR1 SGHVS and CDR2 FNYEAQ come from the germline V gene. CDR3: CASSNPQGSPTDTQYF. CDR3 in DNA: TGTGCCAGCAGCAACCCTCAGGGCAGCCCCACAGATACGCAGTATTTT.

About this clone itself: Other DNA sequences in the sample encode the same CDR3. V usage is TRBV9 and J usage is TRBJ2-1; possible D gene TRBD1, 6 bases. From germline, CDR1 is SGDLS and CDR2 YYNGEE. The CDR3 contains 15 residues. Trimming left V 3 bases short and J 0 bases short, with 10 bases between. CDR3 sequence (DNA): TGTGCCAGCAGCGCTACAGGGAGCTCCTACAATGAGCAGTTCTTC. Translated: CASSATGSSYNEQFF.

This clone was counted between two and nine times. The chain couples TRBV5-5 to TRBJ1-5; D remains ambiguous. CDR1 is SGHKS and CDR2 is YYEKEE in the germline V gene (reference sequence). The CDR3 is 13 amino acids. V lost 5 bases and J 5 bases, leaving 11 bases between the germline ends. In DNA form, the CDR3 reads TGTGCCAGCAGTCTGGGAGCGCATCAGCCCCAGCATTTT. It specifies CASSLGAHQPQHF.

The J gene is TRBJ2-3, the V gene TRBV24-1; TRBD2 agrees at 10 bases. Germline CDR1 KGHDR, CDR2 SFDVKD. J gave up 1 base and V 2 bases, and 5 bases lay outside the gene matches. The CDR3 has 17 amino acids. The DNA for the CDR3 is TGTGCCACCAGTGATTATCCCACTAGCGGGGGCACAGATACGCAGTATTTT. Its protein is CATSDYPTSGGTDTQYF.

Here the CDR3 reads CASGAGASNTGELFF. The CDR3 DNA follows: TGCGCCAGCGGCGCGGGGGCTTCGAACACCGGGGAGCTGTTTTTT. This chain uses TRBV5-1 with TRBJ2-2; the D gene is possibly TRBD2 (7 bases). Germline CDR1 SGHRS, CDR2 YFSETQ. V lost 7 bases, J lost 0 bases, and 13 bases lay in between. The CDR3 spans 15 residues. Full variable domain (remainder filled in from reference TRBV5-1 and TRBJ2-2): KAGVTQTPRYLIKTRGQQVTLSCSPISGHRSVSWYQQTPGQGLQFLFEYFSETQRNKGNFPGRFSGRQFSNSRSEMNVSTLELGDSALYLCASGAGASNTGELFFGEGSRLTVL.

J is TRBJ2-7 and V is TRBV5-6; D is perhaps TRBD1 (6 bases). CDR3 length: 13 residues. Per germline, CDR1 SGHDT and CDR2 YYEEEE. V gave up 3 bases and J gave up 6 bases, with 13 bases separating them. The CDR3 spells CASSWGSGVEQYF. In DNA form, the CDR3 reads TGTGCCAGCAGCTGGGGGTCAGGGGTCGAGCAGTACTTC.

The rearrangement links TRBV4-3 to TRBJ2-1; 8 bases agree with TRBD2. V was clipped by 0 bases and J by 15 bases; unmatched bases: 4. The CDR3 is 12 amino acids. Germline CDR1 LGHNA, CDR2 YSLEER. CDR3 sequence reads: CASSQDRGGRFF. The CDR3 nucleotides are TGCGCCAGCAGCCAAGACCGGGGGGGTCGGTTCTTC.

This chain joins TRBV6-5 and TRBJ1-1; maybe TRBD1 (6 bases). This CDR3 comprises 14 residues. V was pared by 6 bases and J by 1 base, with 12 bases between. Germline V gene sequence: CDR1 MNHEY, CDR2 SVGAGI. CDR3 loop: CASRTGHSNTEAFF. DNA for the CDR3: TGTGCCAGCAGGACGGGACACTCGAACACTGAAGCTTTCTTT.

This clone was counted between two and nine times. The V call is TRBV20-1, the J call TRBJ2-5; a possible D gene is TRBD2 (5 bases). CDR1 DFQATT and CDR2 SNEGSKA come from the germline V gene (reference sequence). Trimming cost V 3 bases and J 2 bases, with 13 bases left between them. The CDR3 is 14 residues long. CDR3 DNA sequence: TGCAGTGCTAGTTTCTCGGGAACGCAAGAGACCCAGTACTTC. Protein sequence: CSASFSGTQETQYF.

V is TRBV19 and J is TRBJ2-5; 8 nucleotides align to TRBD1. V was pared by 3 bases and J by 5 bases, with 8 bases of the junction left unmatched. CDR1 and CDR2 from the germline V gene are LNHDA and SQIVND (reference sequence). CDR3 size: 15 residues. The CDR3 loop reads CASSIQTGVVETQYF. The CDR3 DNA is TGTGCCAGTAGTATCCAGACAGGGGTTGTGGAGACCCAGTACTTC.

V and J are TRBV10-3 and TRBJ1-1; no definite D call. The CDR3 length is 13 residues. Germline values: CDR1 ENHRY, CDR2 SYGVKD. The V gene lost 4 bases and the J gene lost 1 base, with 7 bases spanning the gap. CDR3 nucleotide sequence: TGTGCCATCAGTGGAACGCGGAACACTGAAGCTTTCTTT. This encodes CAISGTRNTEAFF.

This clone came up once. The genes are TRBV18 and TRBJ2-5, with 7 bases fitting TRBD1. Per germline, CDR1 KGHSH and CDR2 LQKENI. This CDR3 is 14 amino acids long. Trimming removed 1 base from V and 5 bases from J; junction bases left unmatched: 4. CDR3 DNA sequence: TGTGCCAGCTCACCACGGACAGGAGAGGAGACCCAGTACTTC. Residues: CASSPRTGEETQYF.

The V call is TRBV5-3, the J call TRBJ2-4, with 10 positions matching TRBD1. TRBV5-3 is an ORF; its function is uncertain. The CDR3 has 17 residues. V lost 2 bases, J lost 0 bases, and 5 bases stayed unmatched. The CDR3 reads CARSLGGQGRAKNIQYF. In nucleotides, the CDR3 is TGTGCCAGAAGCTTAGGGGGACAGGGGAGAGCCAAAAACATTCAGTACTTC.

This clone was seen just once. This rearrangement joins TRBV4-2 to TRBJ1-4; 9 nucleotides agree with TRBD1. This CDR3 is built from 15 residues. The junction had 6 bases not matched to a gene; V was cut back by 4 bases and J by 6 bases. In germline, CDR1 is LGHNA, CDR2 YNFKEQ. CDR3 in DNA: TGTGCCAGCAGCCCGTGGACAGGGGAAGATGAAAAACTGTTTTTT. This gives the protein CASSPWTGEDEKLFF.

This clone showed up just a few times. This chain links TRBV27 with TRBJ2-1, with 13 bases aligning to TRBD2. V trimming: 4 bases; J trimming: 0 bases; junction bases outside the gene matches: 9. CDR1 and CDR2 from the germline V gene are MNHEY and SMNVEV (reference sequence). The CDR3 is 19 residues long. The CDR3 region is CASSSPRLAGGSSYNEQFF. The CDR3 DNA follows: TGTGCCAGCAGTTCCCCGCGACTAGCGGGGGGTAGCTCCTACAATGAGCAGTTCTTC.